Below, 4 T cell receptor beta chains from the same sample are listed, as sequenced in a study of blood T cell repertoires in COVID-19. Clones were read by immunoSEQ multiplex PCR, and TCRdb kept only the in-frame ones, dropping some. The data contain approximately 280,000 clones, around 90% of them singletons. The sample was peripheral blood. These receptors were obtained from a man younger than 35 with active or convalescent COVID-19.

The chain couples TRBV6-5 to TRBJ1-2; 8 nucleotides align to TRBD1. Germline V lookup: CDR1 MNHEY, CDR2 SVGAGI. Trimming at V came to 4 bases and at J to 8 bases, leaving 12 bases not matched to a gene. This CDR3 has 15 amino acids. This chain's CDR3 is CASSSVSRTGTGYTF. CDR3 bases: TGTGCCAGCAGTTCCGTTTCTAGGACAGGGACGGGCTACACCTTC.

V gene TRBV5-5 combines with J gene TRBJ1-4; D not certain. V dropped 0 bases and J dropped 5 bases, with 11 bases sitting between them. CDR3 length equals 15 residues. CDR1 and CDR2 (germline): SGHKS, YYEKEE (reference sequence). Here the CDR3 reads CASSLASAVNEKLFF. The CDR3, as DNA: TGTGCCAGCAGCTTGGCATCGGCGGTCAATGAAAAACTGTTTTTT.

The J gene is TRBJ2-3, the V gene TRBV19, with a weak D call TRBD1 (6 bases). The CDR3 length is 14 residues. Germline assignment: CDR1 LNHDA and CDR2 SQIVND (reference sequence). Trimming took 7 bases from V and 2 from J, leaving 13 bases between them. The CDR3 nucleotides read TGTGCCAGTAAACCTGGACAGAACACAGATACGCAGTATTTT. Amino acid sequence: CASKPGQNTDTQYF.

The chain links TRBV14 to TRBJ2-1; 8 nucleotides align to TRBD1. Germline V gene data show CDR1 as SGHDN and CDR2 as FVKESK. The CDR3 is made up of 16 amino acids. V was clipped by 4 bases and J by 8 bases; unmatched bases: 13. The DNA of the CDR3 is TGTGCCAGCAGCCCCCTTTTTGGACAGGGAGGCTATGAGCAGTTCTTC. Amino acids: CASSPLFGQGGYEQFF. The full variable domain, in which reference TRBV14 and TRBJ2-1 provide the parts outside the CDR3, is EAGVTQFPSHSVIEKGQTVTLRCDPISGHDNLYWYRRVMGKEIKFLLHFVKESKQDESGMPNNRFLAERTGGTYSTLKVQPAELEDSGVYFCASSPLFGQGGYEQFFGPGTRLTVL.